Following are 14 T cell receptor beta chains from one sample sequenced in a study of CD8+CD57+ T cells in acquired aplastic anemia. It was genomic DNA that served as the template for profiling TCR beta VDJ and CDR3. MiXCR, applied by TCRdb to the reads, yields one record per CDR3 protein. This sample has 62,000 or so distinct CDR3 sequences; 45% to 55% occur once, and the top ten carry around 8.8%. Material: sorted CD4+, CD8+, or CD8+CD57+ T cells (not recorded which) from PBMCs. The origin of the receptors is a human donor in good health, serving as a control.

As DNA, the CDR3 is TGTGCCAGCATCACACGCGGCGGTCGGATCTATAACTATGGCTACACCTTC. This encodes CASITRGGRIYNYGYTF. The V and J genes are TRBV28 and TRBJ1-2; D call uncertain. Germline values: CDR1 MDHEN, CDR2 SYDVKM. V shed 7 bases and J shed 1 base, with 22 bases lying between them. CDR3 size: 17 residues.

The chain is built from TRBV7-9 and TRBJ2-3; the D is unclear. Trimming took 5 bases from V and 7 from J, leaving 10 bases between them. This CDR3 has 12 residues. The V gene's germline CDR1 is SEHNR and CDR2 FQNEAQ (reference sequence). This CDR3 is CASSPGSYTQYF. The CDR3 nucleotides read TGTGCCAGCAGCCCGGGTAGTTATACGCAGTATTTT. The variable domain in full, completed from reference TRBV7-9 and TRBJ2-3, reads DTGVSQNPRHKITKRGQNVTFRCDPISEHNRLYWYRQTLGQGPEFLTYFQNEAQLEKSRLLSDRFSAERPKGSFSTLEIQRTEQGDSAMYLCASSPGSYTQYFGPGTRLTVL.

The chain employs TRBV12-3 or TRBV12-4 and TRBJ1-6; D gene ambiguous. V was cut by 3 bases and J by 10 bases, with 4 bases left in between. This CDR3 has 11 amino acids. CDR3: CASSFQSPLHF. CDR3 DNA sequence: TGTGCCAGCAGTTTTCAATCACCCCTCCACTTT.

On this clonotype itself: Likely a read error: the CDR3 ends without its conserved phenylalanine or tryptophan. The chain carries TRBV25-1 and TRBJ1-2; maybe TRBD1 (6 bases). The germline V gene encodes CDR1 MGHDK and CDR2 SYGVNS. V shed 6 bases and J shed 10 bases, with 15 bases lying between them. There are 12 residues in the CDR3. Here the CDR3 DNA reads TGTGCCAGCAGCTTCACCTCAGGGGACTACACCTCC. Protein product: CASSFTSGDYTS.

The chain joins TRBV7-2 to TRBJ2-5; D gene uncertain. Germline V gene sequence: CDR1 SGHTA, CDR2 FQGNSA. The germline V and J ends were trimmed by 5 bases and 13 bases, with 5 bases remaining between them. This CDR3 contains 8 residues. The CDR3 here is CASSPLYF. CDR3 DNA: TGTGCCAGCAGCCCCCTGTACTTC. The whole variable domain, remainder taken from reference TRBV7-2 and TRBJ2-5, is GAGVSQSPSNKVTEKGKDVELRCDPISGHTALYWYRQSLGQGLEFLIYFQGNSAPDKSGLPSDRFSAERTGGSVSTLTIQRTQQEDSAVYLCASSPLYFGPGTRLLVL.

Points on this clonotype: Sequence at one end of the junction differs from germline and may be a read error. This chain uses TRBV11-3 with TRBJ1-3; the match to TRBD1 covers 8 bases. The CDR3 runs 15 residues. The germline V gene has CDR1 SGHNT and CDR2 YENEEA. Written as DNA, the CDR3 is TGTGCCAGCAGCCTCCAGGGGGCTTCTGGAAACACCATACATTTT. This codes for CASSLQGASGNTIHF.

This clonotype was detected ten times or more. V gene TRBV25-1 combines with J gene TRBJ1-1, with D possibly matching TRBD1 (5 bases). Germline assignment: CDR1 MGHDK and CDR2 SYGVNS. This CDR3 is built from 13 residues. V gave up 4 bases and J gave up 4 bases, with 10 bases separating them. The CDR3 bases are TGTGCCAGCAGTGGTGCGGGGGGCACTGAAGCTTTCTTT. The encoded protein is CASSGAGGTEAFF.

This rearrangement joins TRBV7-9 to TRBJ2-5, with 7 bases lining up with TRBD1. CDR3 length: 14 amino acids. Unmatched junction bases numbered 9, after V lost 4 bases and J lost 7 bases. Germline CDR1 is SEHNR and CDR2 is FQNEAQ (reference sequence). CDR3 sequence: CASSSDRAEGTQYF. The CDR3 DNA follows: TGTGCCAGCAGCTCCGACAGGGCCGAAGGGACCCAGTACTTC. The whole variable domain, filled in from reference TRBV7-9 and TRBJ2-5, reads DTGVSQNPRHKITKRGQNVTFRCDPISEHNRLYWYRQTLGQGPEFLTYFQNEAQLEKSRLLSDRFSAERPKGSFSTLEIQRTEQGDSAMYLCASSSDRAEGTQYFGPGTRLLVL.

This clonotype was seen repeatedly, ten times or more. This chain uses TRBV20-1 with TRBJ2-5, with D perhaps TRBD1 or TRBD2 (5 bases each). The ends were cut back, 1 base at V and 4 bases at J, with 7 bases in the middle. The CDR3 has 12 residues. CDR1 and CDR2 (germline): DFQATT, SNEGSKA (reference sequence). CDR3 loop: CSARVGGETQYF. In DNA form, the CDR3 reads TGCAGTGCTAGAGTTGGGGGAGAGACCCAGTACTTC.

The V gene is TRBV5-5, the J gene TRBJ2-3, with D tentatively TRBD2 (5 bases). Trimming removed 4 bases from V and 14 bases from J, with 17 bases in between. This CDR3 has 12 amino acids. Looked up from germline, CDR1 is SGHKS and CDR2 is YYEKEE (reference sequence). The CDR3 DNA reads TGTGCCAGCAGCGCGAACGTTGGACTTTGGTATTTT. It specifies CASSANVGLWYF.

Regarding this clonotype: This could be a read error, since a much larger clone is one nucleotide away. The chain has TRBV7-2 and TRBJ1-5; 7 positions agree with TRBD1. This CDR3 spans 14 amino acids. CDR1 is SGHTA, CDR2 FQGNSA, per germline. J gave up 5 bases and V 4 bases, and 5 bases lay outside the gene matches. The CDR3 DNA follows: TGTGCCAGCAGCTCACGGACAGGCTATCAGCCCCAGCATTTT. It specifies CASSSRTGYQPQHF.

This clonotype was detected ten times or more. V and J are TRBV6-1 and TRBJ1-2; D not resolved. V gave up 6 bases and J gave up 0 bases, with 11 bases separating them. The CDR3 has 14 amino acids. In germline, CDR1 is MNHNS, CDR2 SASEGT. The CDR3 reads CASRGGSANYGYTF. The CDR3 coding sequence is TGTGCCAGCAGGGGAGGATCAGCTAACTATGGCTACACCTTC.

The chain's CDR3 is CASGQGTGQETQYF. The DNA of the CDR3 is TGTGCCAGCGGGCAGGGGACAGGGCAAGAGACCCAGTACTTC. The chain couples TRBV2 to TRBJ2-5; 9 bases line up with TRBD1. The CDR3 consists of 14 residues. Unmatched junction bases numbered 6, after V lost 8 bases and J lost 2 bases. The germline V gene encodes CDR1 SNHLY and CDR2 FYNNEI. Full variable domain (outside the CDR3, taken from reference TRBV2 and TRBJ2-5): EPEVTQTPSHQVTQMGQEVILRCVPISNHLYFYWYRQILGQKVEFLVSFYNNEISEKSEIFDDQFSVERPDGSNFTLKIRSTKLEDSAMYFCASGQGTGQETQYFGPGTRLLVL.

The chain combines TRBV5-1 with TRBJ1-6; 8 bases are shared with TRBD1. The J segment lost 15 bases and the V segment lost 0 bases, leaving 5 bases of the junction unmatched. This CDR3 is built from 13 residues. The germline V gene has CDR1 SGHRS and CDR2 YFSETQ. The CDR3 region has the DNA TGCGCCAGCAGCTTGGGGCCAGGGGGCGACCTCCACTTT. Amino acids: CASSLGPGGDLHF.